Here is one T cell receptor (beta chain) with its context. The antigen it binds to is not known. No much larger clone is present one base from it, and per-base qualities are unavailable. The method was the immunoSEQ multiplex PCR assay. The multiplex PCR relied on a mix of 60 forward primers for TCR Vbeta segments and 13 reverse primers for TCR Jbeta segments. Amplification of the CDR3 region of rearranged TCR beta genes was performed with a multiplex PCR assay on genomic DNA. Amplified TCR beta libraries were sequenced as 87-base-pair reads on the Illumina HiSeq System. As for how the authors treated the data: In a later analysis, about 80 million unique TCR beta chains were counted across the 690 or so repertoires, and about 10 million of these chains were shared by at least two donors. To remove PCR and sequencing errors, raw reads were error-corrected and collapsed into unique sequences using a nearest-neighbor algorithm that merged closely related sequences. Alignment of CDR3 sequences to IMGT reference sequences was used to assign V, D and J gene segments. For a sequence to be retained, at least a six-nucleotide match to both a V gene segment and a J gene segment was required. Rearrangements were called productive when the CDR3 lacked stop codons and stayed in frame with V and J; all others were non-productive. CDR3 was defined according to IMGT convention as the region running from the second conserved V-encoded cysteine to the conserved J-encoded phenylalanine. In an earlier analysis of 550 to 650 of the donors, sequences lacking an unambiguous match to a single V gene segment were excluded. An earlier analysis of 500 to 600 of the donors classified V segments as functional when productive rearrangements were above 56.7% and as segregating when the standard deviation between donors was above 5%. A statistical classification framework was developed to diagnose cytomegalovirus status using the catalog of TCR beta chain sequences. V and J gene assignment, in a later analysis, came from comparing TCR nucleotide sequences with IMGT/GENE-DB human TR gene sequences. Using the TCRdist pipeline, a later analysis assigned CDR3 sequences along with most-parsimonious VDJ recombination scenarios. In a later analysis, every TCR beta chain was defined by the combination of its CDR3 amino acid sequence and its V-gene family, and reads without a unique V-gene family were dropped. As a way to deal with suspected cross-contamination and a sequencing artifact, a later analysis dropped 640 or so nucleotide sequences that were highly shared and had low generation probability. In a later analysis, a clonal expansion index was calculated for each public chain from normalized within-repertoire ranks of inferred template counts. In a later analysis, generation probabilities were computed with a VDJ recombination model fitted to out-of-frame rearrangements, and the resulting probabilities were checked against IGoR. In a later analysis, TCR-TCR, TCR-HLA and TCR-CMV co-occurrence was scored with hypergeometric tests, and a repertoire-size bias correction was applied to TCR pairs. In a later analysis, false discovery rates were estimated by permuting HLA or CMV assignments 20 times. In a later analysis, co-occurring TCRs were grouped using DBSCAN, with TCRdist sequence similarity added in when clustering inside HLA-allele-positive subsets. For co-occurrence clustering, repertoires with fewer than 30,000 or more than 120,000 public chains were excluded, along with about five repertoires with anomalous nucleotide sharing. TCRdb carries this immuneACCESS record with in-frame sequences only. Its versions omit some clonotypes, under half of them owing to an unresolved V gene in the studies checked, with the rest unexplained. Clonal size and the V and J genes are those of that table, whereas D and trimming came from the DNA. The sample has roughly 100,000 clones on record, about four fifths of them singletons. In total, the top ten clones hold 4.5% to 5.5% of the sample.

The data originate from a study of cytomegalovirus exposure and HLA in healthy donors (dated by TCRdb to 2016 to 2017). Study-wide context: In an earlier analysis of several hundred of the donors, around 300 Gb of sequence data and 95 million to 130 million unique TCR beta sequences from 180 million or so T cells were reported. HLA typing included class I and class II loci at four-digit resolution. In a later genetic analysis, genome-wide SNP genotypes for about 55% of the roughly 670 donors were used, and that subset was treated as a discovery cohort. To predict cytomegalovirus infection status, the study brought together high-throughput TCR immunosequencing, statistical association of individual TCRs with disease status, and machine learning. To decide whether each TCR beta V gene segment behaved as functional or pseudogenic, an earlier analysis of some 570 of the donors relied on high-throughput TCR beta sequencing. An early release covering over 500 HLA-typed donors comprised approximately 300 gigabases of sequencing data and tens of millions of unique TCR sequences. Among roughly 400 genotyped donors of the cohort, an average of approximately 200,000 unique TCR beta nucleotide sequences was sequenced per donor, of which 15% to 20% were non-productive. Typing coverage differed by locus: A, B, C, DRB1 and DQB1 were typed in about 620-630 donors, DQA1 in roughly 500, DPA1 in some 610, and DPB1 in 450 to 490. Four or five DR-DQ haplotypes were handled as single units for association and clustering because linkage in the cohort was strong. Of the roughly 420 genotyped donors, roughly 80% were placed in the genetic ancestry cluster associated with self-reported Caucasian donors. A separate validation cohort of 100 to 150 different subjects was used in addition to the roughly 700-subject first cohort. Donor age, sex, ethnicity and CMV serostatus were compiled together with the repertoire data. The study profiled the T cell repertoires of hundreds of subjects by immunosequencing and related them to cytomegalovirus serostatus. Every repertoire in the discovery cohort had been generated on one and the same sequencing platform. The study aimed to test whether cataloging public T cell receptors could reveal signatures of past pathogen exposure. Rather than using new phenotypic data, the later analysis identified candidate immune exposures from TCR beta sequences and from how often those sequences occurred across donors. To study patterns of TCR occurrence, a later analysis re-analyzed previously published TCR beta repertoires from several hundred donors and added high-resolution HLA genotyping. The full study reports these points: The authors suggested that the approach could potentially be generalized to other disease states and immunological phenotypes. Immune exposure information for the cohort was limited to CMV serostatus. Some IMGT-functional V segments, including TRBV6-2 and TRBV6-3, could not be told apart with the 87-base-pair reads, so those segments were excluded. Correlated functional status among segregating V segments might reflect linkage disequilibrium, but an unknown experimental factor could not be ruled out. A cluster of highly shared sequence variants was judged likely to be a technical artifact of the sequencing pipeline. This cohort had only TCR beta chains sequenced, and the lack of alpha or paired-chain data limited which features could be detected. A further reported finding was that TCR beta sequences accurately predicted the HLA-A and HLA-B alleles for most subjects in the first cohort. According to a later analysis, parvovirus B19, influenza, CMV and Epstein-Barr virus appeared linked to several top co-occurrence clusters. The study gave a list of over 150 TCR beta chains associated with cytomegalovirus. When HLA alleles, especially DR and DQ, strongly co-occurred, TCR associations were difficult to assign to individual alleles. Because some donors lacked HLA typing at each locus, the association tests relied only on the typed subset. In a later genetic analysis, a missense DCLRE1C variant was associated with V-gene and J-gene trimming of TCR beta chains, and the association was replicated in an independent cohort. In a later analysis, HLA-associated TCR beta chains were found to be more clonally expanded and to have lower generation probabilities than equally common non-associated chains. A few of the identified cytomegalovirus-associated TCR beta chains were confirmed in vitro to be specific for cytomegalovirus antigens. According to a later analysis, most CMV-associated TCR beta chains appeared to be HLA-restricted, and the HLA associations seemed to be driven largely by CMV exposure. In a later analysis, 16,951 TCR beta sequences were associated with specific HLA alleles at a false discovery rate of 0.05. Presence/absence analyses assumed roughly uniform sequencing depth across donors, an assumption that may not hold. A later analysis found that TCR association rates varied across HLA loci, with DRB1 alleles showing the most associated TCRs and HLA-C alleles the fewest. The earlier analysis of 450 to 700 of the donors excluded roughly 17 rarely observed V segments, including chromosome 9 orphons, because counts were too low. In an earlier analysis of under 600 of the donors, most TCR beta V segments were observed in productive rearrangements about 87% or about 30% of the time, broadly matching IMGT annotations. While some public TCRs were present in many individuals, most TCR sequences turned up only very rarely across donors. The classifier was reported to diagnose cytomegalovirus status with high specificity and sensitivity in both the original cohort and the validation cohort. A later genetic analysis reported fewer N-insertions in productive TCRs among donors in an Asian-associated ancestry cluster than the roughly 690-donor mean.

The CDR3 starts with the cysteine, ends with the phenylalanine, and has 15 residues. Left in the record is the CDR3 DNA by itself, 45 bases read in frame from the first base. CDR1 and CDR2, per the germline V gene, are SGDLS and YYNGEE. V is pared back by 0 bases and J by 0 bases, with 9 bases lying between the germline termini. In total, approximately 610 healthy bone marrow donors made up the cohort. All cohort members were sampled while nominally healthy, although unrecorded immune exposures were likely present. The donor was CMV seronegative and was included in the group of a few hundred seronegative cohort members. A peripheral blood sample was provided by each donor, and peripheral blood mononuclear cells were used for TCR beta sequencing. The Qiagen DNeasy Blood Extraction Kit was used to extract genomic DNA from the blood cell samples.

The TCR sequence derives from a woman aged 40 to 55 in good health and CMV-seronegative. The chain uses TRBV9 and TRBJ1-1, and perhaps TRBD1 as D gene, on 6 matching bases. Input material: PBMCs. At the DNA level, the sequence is TGTGCCAGCAGCGTAGGTGACAGGATGAACACTGAAGCTTTCTTT. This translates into CASSVGDRMNTEAFF.